This T cell receptor (beta chain) was sequenced in a study of cytomegalovirus exposure and HLA in healthy donors. Study overall: The roughly 100 million unique TCR beta sequences, from 150 million to 200 million T cells, were found by an earlier analysis. Whole-study results and caveats: A reported reduction in N-insertions relative to the 666-donor mean was seen in an Asian-associated ancestry cluster in a later analysis.

On this clone itself: What it recognizes is unknown.

CDR3 length: 15 residues. CDR1 and CDR2 from the germline V gene are MNHEY and SMNVEV (reference sequence). V was clipped by 4 bases and J by 8 bases; unmatched bases: 10. Use of 60 Vbeta and 13 Jbeta primers characterized the PCR. The assay was immunoSEQ multiplex PCR, and TCRdb's table has in-frame clones only and misses some. The sample yields roughly 150,000 clones, 82% seen once. This receptor was obtained from a girl aged 2-10 years in good health and CMV-seropositive. The J gene is TRBJ2-3, the V gene TRBV27, with 9 nucleotides matching TRBD2. The specimen was PBMCs. Here the CDR3 DNA reads TGTGCCAGCAGTTCCCTAGCGGGACGGGCGGGTACGCAGTATTTT. It is translated as CASSSLAGRAGTQYF.